A single sample gave rise to the 16 T cell receptor beta chains below, sequenced in a study of T-cell reconstitution after alpha-beta-depleted transplantation in children. The TCRbeta library was prepared with unique molecular identifiers. MiXCR, run by TCRdb on the PCR reads, gives a single entry per CDR3 protein. This table has some 600,000 distinct CDR3 sequences, 13% appearing once. This specimen was PBMCs, mostly from graft donor cells, taken 360 days after TCRalphabeta/CD19-depleted stem cell transplant. These receptors were collected from a male patient between 5 and 17 years old who had a stem cell transplant for acute myeloid leukemia, so the T cells may come from the graft donor.

This clonotype was seen more than once but under ten times. The genes are TRBV28 and TRBJ2-1; perhaps TRBD2 as D (6 bases). CDR1 is MDHEN, CDR2 SYDVKM, per germline. The CDR3 runs 11 residues. V lost 7 bases and J lost 7, with 8 bases in between. The CDR3 spells CASISGNEQFF. For the CDR3, the DNA is TGTGCCAGCATCAGCGGGAATGAGCAGTTCTTC. Supplemented by reference TRBV28 and TRBJ2-1, the full variable domain reads DVKVTQSSRYLVKRTGEKVFLECVQDMDHENMFWYRQDPGLGLRLIYFSYDVKMKEKGDIPEGYSVSREKKERFSLILESASTNQTSMYLCASISGNEQFFGPGTRLTVL.

This clonotype occurred a few times. The gene calls are TRBV5-1 and TRBJ2-1; 12 bases align to TRBD2. The CDR3 length is 16 residues. J lost 8 bases, V lost 0 bases, and 6 bases had no gene match. Germline CDR1 and CDR2: SGHRS and YFSETQ. The CDR3 bases are TGCGCCAGCAGCTTGGGACTAGCGGGAGCTGGGGATGAGCAGTTCTTC. Protein sequence: CASSLGLAGAGDEQFF.

This clonotype was counted many times. As DNA, the CDR3 is TGCAGTGCTGAGTCCGGGAACCAAGAGACCCAGTACTTC. Translation gives CSAESGNQETQYF. The rearrangement links TRBV20-1 to TRBJ2-5; D possibly corresponds to TRBD2 (5 bases). Deletions cut 5 bases from V and 0 bases from J, with 10 bases between. CDR3 size: 13 residues. Germline CDR1 is DFQATT and CDR2 is SNEGSKA (reference sequence).

In its sample, this clonotype was seen a few times. The V call is TRBV20-1, the J call TRBJ2-2; possibly TRBD1 for D (5 bases). Trimming stripped 3 bases from V and 6 bases from J, with 8 bases between. Germline V gene lookup returns CDR1 DFQATT and CDR2 SNEGSKA (reference sequence). The CDR3 length is 12 residues. The CDR3: CSASRAAGELFF. The CDR3, as DNA: TGCAGTGCTAGCAGGGCGGCCGGGGAGCTGTTTTTT.

This chain connects TRBV9 to TRBJ1-5, with D uncertain. The CDR3 contains 14 residues. From germline, CDR1 is SGDLS and CDR2 YYNGEE. V was clipped by 4 bases and J by 9 bases, with 17 bases between them. In DNA, the CDR3 is TGTGCCAGCAGCACCTCCTTTGGGGTGCCGCCCCAGCATTTT. This sequence encodes CASSTSFGVPPQHF.

Many counts were recorded for this clonotype. The chain is built from TRBV5-1 and TRBJ2-1; D is ambiguous. Germline values: CDR1 SGHRS, CDR2 YFSETQ. CDR3 size: 15 residues. Trimming pared 0 bases from V and 0 bases from J, leaving 7 bases between. CDR3 DNA: TGCGCCAGCAGCTTGGCCCAGCGCTCCTACAATGAGCAGTTCTTC. It specifies CASSLAQRSYNEQFF.

This clonotype was recorded a few times. The V call is TRBV20-1, the J call TRBJ2-7, with a weak D call TRBD1 (5 bases). Per germline, CDR1 DFQATT and CDR2 SNEGSKA (reference sequence). V lost 4 bases and J lost 2, with 9 bases in between. The CDR3 consists of 12 residues. CDR3 DNA: TGCAGTGCTACAGGGATTACCTACGAGCAGTACTTC. It specifies CSATGITYEQYF.

This clonotype was seen a few times. The chain combines TRBV7-3 with TRBJ1-2; unclear D gene. The V gene's germline CDR1 is SGHTA and CDR2 FQGTGA. V dropped 1 base and J dropped 7 bases, with 13 bases sitting between them. This CDR3 spans 14 amino acids. In DNA form, the CDR3 reads TGTGCCAGCAGCTTAAGTGGACTAAACAGTGGCTACACCTTC. Residues: CASSLSGLNSGYTF.

The chain employs TRBV20-1 and TRBJ2-3; possibly TRBD1 for D (6 bases). In germline, CDR1 is DFQATT, CDR2 SNEGSKA (reference sequence). The ends were cut back, 0 bases at V and 1 base at J, with 14 bases in the middle. The CDR3 is 16 residues long. The CDR3 region has the DNA TGCAGTGCTAGAGAACCAGGGGTTTTTGGCACAGATACGCAGTATTTT. It is translated as CSAREPGVFGTDTQYF.

The V call is TRBV18, the J call TRBJ2-7, with TRBD1 as a possible D gene (6 bases). This CDR3 spans 14 amino acids. The V end lost 0 bases, the J end lost 10 bases, and 16 bases lay between the germline ends. Germline V gives CDR1 KGHSH, CDR2 LQKENI. The CDR3 protein is CASSPPEQGLGQYF. For the CDR3, the DNA is TGTGCCAGCTCACCACCAGAACAGGGTCTCGGTCAGTACTTC.

This chain uses TRBV28 with TRBJ1-1; 9 bases line up with TRBD1. The CDR3 extends over 16 amino acids. The V gene end was trimmed by 3 bases and the J gene end by 4 bases; junction bases not matched to a gene: 9. CDR1 and CDR2 from the germline V gene are MDHEN and SYDVKM. The CDR3 here is CASSFIWGTGSTEAFF. DNA for the CDR3: TGTGCCAGCAGTTTTATTTGGGGGACAGGGAGCACTGAAGCTTTCTTT. Together with reference TRBV28 and TRBJ1-1, the CDR3 gives the full variable domain: DVKVTQSSRYLVKRTGEKVFLECVQDMDHENMFWYRQDPGLGLRLIYFSYDVKMKEKGDIPEGYSVSREKKERFSLILESASTNQTSMYLCASSFIWGTGSTEAFFGQGTRLTVV.

This clonotype has a handful of counts. The chain carries TRBV7-6 and TRBJ2-7; 7 bases fit TRBD2. The CDR3 runs to 14 residues. CDR1 is SGHVS, CDR2 FNYEAQ, per germline. V lost 1 base to trimming and J lost 5 bases; unmatched junction nucleotides: 5. Here the CDR3 reads CASSLVTSENEQYF. The CDR3 DNA reads TGTGCCAGCAGCTTAGTCACTAGCGAGAACGAGCAGTACTTC. The complete variable domain, with remaining parts taken from reference TRBV7-6 and TRBJ2-7, reads GAGVSQSPRYKVTKRGQDVALRCDPISGHVSLYWYRQALGQGPEFLTYFNYEAQQDKSGLPNDRFSAERPEGSISTLTIQRTEQRDSAMYRCASSLVTSENEQYFGPGTRLTVT.

This clonotype was observed a few times. The rearrangement joins TRBV12-3 or TRBV12-4 to TRBJ2-7, with 7 bases that match TRBD1. This CDR3 region has 14 residues. V shed 7 bases and J 4 bases; nucleotides not matched to a gene: 10. CDR3 coding DNA: TGTGCCAGCACCGCCAGGACAGGCGGGTACGAGCAGTACTTC. Its translation is CASTARTGGYEQYF.

The chain joins TRBV2 to TRBJ1-5; D is undetermined. Deletions cut 1 base from V and 0 bases from J, with 4 bases between. The CDR3 extends over 14 amino acids. The germline CDR1 and CDR2 sequences are SNHLY and FYNNEI. The CDR3 region is CASSEGYSNQPQHF. Here the CDR3 DNA reads TGTGCCAGCAGTGAAGGATATAGCAATCAGCCCCAGCATTTT.

This clonotype was detected ten times or more. The chain employs TRBV9 and TRBJ2-7; 7 bases are shared with TRBD1. After removal of 2 bases from V and 2 bases from J, the junction contained 7 bases not matched to a gene. There are 15 residues in the CDR3. The germline gives CDR1 SGDLS, CDR2 YYNGEE. CDR3 in amino acids: CASSVVPGQTYEQYF. The CDR3 DNA follows: TGTGCCAGCAGCGTCGTCCCGGGACAGACCTACGAGCAGTACTTC.

The chain couples TRBV5-1 to TRBJ2-7; D possibly corresponds to TRBD1 (5 bases). CDR1 is SGHRS and CDR2 is YFSETQ in the germline V gene. This CDR3 spans 16 amino acids. The ends were cut back, 5 bases at V and 0 bases at J, with 18 bases in the middle. This CDR3 is CASRRNSGPLSYEQYF. Here the CDR3 DNA reads TGCGCCAGCAGACGTAATTCAGGGCCCCTCTCCTACGAGCAGTACTTC.